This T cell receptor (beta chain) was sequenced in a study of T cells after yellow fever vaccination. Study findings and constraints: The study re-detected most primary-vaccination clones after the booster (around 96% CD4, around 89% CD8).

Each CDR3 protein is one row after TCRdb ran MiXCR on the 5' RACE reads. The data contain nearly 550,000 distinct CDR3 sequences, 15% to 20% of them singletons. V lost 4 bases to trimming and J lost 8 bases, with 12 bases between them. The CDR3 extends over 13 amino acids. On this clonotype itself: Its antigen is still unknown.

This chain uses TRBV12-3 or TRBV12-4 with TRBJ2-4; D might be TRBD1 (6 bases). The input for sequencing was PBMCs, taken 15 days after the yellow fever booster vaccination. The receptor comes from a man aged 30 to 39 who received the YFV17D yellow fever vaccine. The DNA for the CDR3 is TGTGCCAGCAGTTGGACAGCTCGGGACATTCAGTACTTC. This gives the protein CASSWTARDIQYF.